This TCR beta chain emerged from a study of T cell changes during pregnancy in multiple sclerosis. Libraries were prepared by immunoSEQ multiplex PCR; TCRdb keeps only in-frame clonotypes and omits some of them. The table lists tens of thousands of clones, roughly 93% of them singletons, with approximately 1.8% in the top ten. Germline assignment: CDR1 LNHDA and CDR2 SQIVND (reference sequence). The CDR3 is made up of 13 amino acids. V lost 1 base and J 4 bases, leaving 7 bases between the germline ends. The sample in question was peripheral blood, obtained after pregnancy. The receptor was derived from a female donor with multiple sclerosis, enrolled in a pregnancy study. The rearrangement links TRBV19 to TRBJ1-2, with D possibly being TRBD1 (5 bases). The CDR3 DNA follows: TGTGCCAGTAGTATAGGGGGCCTCTATGGCTACACCTTC. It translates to CASSIGGLYGYTF.